This T cell receptor (beta chain) was obtained from a study of blood T cells in healthy people across ages. Study-level points and caveats: Estimated diversity, derived from one million T cells, was regarded as an underestimate. Roughly linear declines in TCR beta diversity per million T cells occurred with age.

With V trimmed by 0 bases and J by 4 bases, 14 bases remained unmatched. The germline CDR1 and CDR2 sequences are LGHDT and YNNKEL (reference sequence). This CDR3 spans 18 amino acids. Comment on this clonotype: Its antigen remains unknown.

The use of a sample-barcoded 5' primer and a J-beta primer mix characterized a second PCR of roughly 6 to 12 cycles. Tagging of each cDNA molecule was performed by a template-switch adaptor with 12 random nucleotides. Using its own MiXCR run on the 5' RACE reads, TCRdb lists one record per CDR3 protein. The sample has about 800,000 distinct CDR3 sequences; just under 25% are singletons. The same specimen was also included in a second study, on T cells of mothers and their children.

The gene calls are TRBV3-1 and TRBJ1-1; the match to TRBD1 covers 7 bases. The material sequenced was blood. This receptor was obtained from a boy aged 5-17 years in good health. This CDR3 is CASSQECYGRGKSTEAFF. As DNA, the CDR3 is TGTGCCAGCAGCCAAGAATGCTACGGCAGGGGGAAAAGCACTGAAGCTTTCTTT. The full variable domain, in which reference TRBV3-1 and TRBJ1-1 provide the parts outside the CDR3, is DTAVSQTPKYLVTQMGNDKSIKCEQNLGHDTMYWYKQDSKKFLKIMFSYNNKELIINETVPNRFSPKSPDKAHLNLHINSLELGDSAVYFCASSQECYGRGKSTEAFFGQGTRLTVV.